Detailed here is one T cell receptor beta chain. Participants, roughly 18 to 100 years old, spanned 25 or so US areas. This sample was taken from a study of blood T cell repertoires in COVID-19. Study summary: Sources were T cells, B-cell-depleted T cells, or PBMCs; the material itself was cDNA or gDNA.

V gave up 2 bases and J gave up 9 bases, with 9 bases separating them. This CDR3 has 12 residues. Germline V gives CDR1 SGHDT, CDR2 YYEEEE. In the original workflow: Cell counts per sample came from amplifying reference gene primers. Here immunoSEQ multiplex PCR was the method, and the copy in TCRdb shows in-frame clones only, minus some. Clone size and V and J calls were adopted from that table, with D and trimming inferred from the DNA. The sample holds around 400,000 clones, about four fifths seen once. V and J are TRBV5-6 and TRBJ2-1; D unclear. Sequenced sample: PBMCs or T cells enriched from blood (not recorded which). The receptor comes from a woman aged 50 to 60 who had recovered from COVID-19. CDR3 residues: CASSFNSLEQFF. CDR3 DNA: TGTGCCAGCAGCTTTAATAGCCTTGAGCAGTTCTTC.